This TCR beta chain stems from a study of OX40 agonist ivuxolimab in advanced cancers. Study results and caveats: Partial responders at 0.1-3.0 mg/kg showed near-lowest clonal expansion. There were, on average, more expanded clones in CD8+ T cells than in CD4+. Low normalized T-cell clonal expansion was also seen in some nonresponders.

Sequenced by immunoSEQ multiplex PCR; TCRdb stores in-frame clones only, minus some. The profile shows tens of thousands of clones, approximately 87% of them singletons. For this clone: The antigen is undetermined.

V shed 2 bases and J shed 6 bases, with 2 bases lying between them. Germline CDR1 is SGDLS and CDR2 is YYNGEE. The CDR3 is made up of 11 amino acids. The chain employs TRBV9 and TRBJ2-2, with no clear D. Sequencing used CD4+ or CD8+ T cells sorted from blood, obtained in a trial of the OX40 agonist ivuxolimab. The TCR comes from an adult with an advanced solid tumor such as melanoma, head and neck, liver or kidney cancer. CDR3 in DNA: TGTGCCAGCAGCGTTTCCGGGGAGCTGTTTTTT. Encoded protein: CASSVSGELFF.